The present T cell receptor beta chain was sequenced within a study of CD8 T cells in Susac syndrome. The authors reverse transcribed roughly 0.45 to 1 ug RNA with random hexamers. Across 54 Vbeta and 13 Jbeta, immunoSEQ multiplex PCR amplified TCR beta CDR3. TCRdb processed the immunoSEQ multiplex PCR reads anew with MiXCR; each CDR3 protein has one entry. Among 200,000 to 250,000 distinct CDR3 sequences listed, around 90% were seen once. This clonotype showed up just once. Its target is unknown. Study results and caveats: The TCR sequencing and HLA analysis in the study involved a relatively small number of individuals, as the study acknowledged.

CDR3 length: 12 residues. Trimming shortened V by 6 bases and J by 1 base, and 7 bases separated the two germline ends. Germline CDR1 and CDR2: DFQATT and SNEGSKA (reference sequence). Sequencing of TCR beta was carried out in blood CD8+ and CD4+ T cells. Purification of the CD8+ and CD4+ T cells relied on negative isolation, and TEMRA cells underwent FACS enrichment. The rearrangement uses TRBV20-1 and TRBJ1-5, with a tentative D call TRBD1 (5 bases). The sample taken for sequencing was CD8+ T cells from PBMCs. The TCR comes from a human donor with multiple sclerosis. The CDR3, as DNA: TGCAGTGCAGGGGTGAGCAATCAGCCCCAGCATTTT. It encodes CSAGVSNQPQHF.